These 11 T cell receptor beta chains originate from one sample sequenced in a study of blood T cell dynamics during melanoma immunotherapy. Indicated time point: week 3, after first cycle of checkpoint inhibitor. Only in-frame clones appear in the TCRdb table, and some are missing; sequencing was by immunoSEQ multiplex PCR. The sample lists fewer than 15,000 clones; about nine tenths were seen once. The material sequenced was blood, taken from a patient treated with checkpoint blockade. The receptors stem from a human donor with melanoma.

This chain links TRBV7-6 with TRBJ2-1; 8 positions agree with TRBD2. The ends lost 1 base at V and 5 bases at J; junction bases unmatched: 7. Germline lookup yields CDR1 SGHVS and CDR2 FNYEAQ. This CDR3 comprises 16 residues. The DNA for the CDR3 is TGTGCCAGCAGCTTAGGTTCTGGCGGGAGGAACAATGAGCAGTTCTTC. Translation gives CASSLGSGGRNNEQFF.

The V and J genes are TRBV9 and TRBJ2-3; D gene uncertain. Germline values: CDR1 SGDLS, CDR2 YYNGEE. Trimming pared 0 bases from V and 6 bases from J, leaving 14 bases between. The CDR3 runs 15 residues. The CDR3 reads CASSVGVTSPDTQYF. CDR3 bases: TGTGCCAGCAGCGTAGGGGTCACGTCTCCGGATACGCAGTATTTT.

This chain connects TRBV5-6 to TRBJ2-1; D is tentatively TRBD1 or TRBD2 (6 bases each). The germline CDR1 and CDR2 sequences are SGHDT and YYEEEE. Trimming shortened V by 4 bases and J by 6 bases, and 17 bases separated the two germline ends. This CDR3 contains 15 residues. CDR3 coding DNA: TGTGCCAGCAGCCAAGGGGGGATTACGGTCAATGAGCAGTTCTTC. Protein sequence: CASSQGGITVNEQFF.

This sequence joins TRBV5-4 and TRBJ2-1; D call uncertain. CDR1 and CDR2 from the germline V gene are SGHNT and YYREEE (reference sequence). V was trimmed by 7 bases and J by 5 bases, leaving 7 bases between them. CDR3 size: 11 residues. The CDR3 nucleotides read TGTGCCAGCCATTGGAACAATGAGCAGTTCTTC. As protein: CASHWNNEQFF. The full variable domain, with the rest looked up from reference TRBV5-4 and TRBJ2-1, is ETGVTQSPTHLIKTRGQQVTLRCSSQSGHNTVSWYQQALGQGPQFIFQYYREEENGRGNFPPRFSGLQFPNYSSELNVNALELDDSALYLCASHWNNEQFFGPGTRLTVL.

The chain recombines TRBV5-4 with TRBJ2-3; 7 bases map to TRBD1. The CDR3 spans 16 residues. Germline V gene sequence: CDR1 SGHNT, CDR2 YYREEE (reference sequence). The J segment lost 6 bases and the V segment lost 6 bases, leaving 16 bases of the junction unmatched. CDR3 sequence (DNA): TGTGCCAGCACCGCCCCGGGACAGTACGCTGCGGATACGCAGTATTTT. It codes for CASTAPGQYAADTQYF.

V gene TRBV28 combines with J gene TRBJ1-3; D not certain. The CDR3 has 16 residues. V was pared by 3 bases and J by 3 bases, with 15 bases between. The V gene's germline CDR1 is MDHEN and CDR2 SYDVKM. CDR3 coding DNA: TGTGCCAGCAGTTTTCGACGCGGGTCTTATGGAAACACCATATATTTT. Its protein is CASSFRRGSYGNTIYF.

The CDR3 protein is CASKLMGGYTF. The CDR3 nucleotides are TGTGCCAGTAAACTAATGGGAGGCTACACCTTC. The chain couples TRBV19 to TRBJ1-2; D is unclear. Trimming cost V 7 bases and J 8 bases, with 11 bases left between them. The CDR3 loop spans 11 amino acids. Germline V gene data show CDR1 as LNHDA and CDR2 as SQIVND (reference sequence).

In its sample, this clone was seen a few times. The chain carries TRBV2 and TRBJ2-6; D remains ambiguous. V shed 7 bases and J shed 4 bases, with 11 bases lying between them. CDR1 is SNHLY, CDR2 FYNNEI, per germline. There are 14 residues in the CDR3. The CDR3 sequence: CASIDIPGANVLTF. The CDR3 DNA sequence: TGTGCCAGCATAGACATTCCCGGGGCCAACGTCCTGACTTTC.

CDR3 region: CATSRDRGRETQYF. The CDR3 DNA follows: TGTGCCACCAGCAGAGACAGGGGCAGAGAGACCCAGTACTTC. This chain connects TRBV15 to TRBJ2-5, with D tentatively TRBD1 (6 bases). This CDR3 comprises 14 residues. The germline CDR1 and CDR2 sequences are LNHNV and YYDKDF (reference sequence). The V gene lost 0 bases and the J gene lost 4 bases, with 9 bases spanning the gap.

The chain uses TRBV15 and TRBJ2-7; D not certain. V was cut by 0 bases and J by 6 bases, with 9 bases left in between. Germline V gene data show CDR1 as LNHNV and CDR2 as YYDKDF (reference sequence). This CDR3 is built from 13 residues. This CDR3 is CATSRDIGSEQYF. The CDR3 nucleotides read TGTGCCACCAGCAGAGATATCGGGTCCGAGCAGTACTTC.

The CDR3 DNA follows: TGCGCCAGCAGCCAAGAGGGATGGACTACCCTCCCCGGGGAGCTGTTTTTT. Its protein is CASSQEGWTTLPGELFF. The V call is TRBV4-1, the J call TRBJ2-2; TRBD2 might be the D (6 bases). This CDR3 contains 17 residues. Per germline, CDR1 MGHRA and CDR2 YSYEKL. The V and J ends lost 0 bases and 6 bases respectively, with 17 bases between them.